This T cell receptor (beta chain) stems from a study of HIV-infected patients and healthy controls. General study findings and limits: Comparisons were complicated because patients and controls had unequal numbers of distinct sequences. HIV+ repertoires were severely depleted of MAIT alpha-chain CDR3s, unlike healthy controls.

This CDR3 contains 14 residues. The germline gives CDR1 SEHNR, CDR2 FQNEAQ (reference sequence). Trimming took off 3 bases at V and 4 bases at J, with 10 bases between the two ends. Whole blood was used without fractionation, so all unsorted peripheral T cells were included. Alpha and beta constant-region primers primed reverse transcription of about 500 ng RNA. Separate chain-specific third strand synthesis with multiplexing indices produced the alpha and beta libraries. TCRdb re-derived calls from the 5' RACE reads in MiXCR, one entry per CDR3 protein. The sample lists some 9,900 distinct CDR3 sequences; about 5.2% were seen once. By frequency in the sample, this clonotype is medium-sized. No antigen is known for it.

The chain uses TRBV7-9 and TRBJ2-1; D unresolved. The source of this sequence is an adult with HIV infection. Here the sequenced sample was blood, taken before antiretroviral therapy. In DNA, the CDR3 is TGTGCCAGCAGCTTTAACACTGCTTACAATGAGCAGTTCTTC. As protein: CASSFNTAYNEQFF.